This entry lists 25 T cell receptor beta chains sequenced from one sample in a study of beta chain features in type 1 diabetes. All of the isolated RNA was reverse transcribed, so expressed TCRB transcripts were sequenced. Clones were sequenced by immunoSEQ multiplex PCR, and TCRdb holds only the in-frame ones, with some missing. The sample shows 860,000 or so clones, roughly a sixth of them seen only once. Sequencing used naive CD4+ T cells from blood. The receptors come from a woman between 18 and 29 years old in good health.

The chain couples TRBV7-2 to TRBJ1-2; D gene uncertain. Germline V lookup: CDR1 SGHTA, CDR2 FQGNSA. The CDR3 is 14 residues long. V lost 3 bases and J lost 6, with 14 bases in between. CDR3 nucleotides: TGTGCCAGCAGCTTTCGTGTCCCCAAAGATGGCTACACCTTC. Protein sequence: CASSFRVPKDGYTF. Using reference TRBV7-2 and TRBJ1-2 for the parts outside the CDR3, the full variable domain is GAGVSQSPSNKVTEKGKDVELRCDPISGHTALYWYRQSLGQGLEFLIYFQGNSAPDKSGLPSDRFSAERTGGSVSTLTIQRTQQEDSAVYLCASSFRVPKDGYTFGSGTRLTVV.

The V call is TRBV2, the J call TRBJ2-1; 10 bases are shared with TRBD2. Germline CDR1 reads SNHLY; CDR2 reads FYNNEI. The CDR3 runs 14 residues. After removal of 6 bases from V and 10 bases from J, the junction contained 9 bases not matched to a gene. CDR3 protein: CASRGKREGPEQFF. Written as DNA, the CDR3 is TGTGCCAGCAGGGGGAAGCGGGAGGGGCCCGAGCAGTTCTTC.

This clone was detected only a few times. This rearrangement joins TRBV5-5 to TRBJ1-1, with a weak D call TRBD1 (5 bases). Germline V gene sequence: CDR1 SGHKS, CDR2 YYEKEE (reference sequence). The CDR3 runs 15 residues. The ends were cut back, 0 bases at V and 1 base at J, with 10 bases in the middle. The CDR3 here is CASSLGHTGNTEAFF. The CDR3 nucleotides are TGTGCCAGCAGCTTGGGCCACACAGGGAACACTGAAGCTTTCTTT.

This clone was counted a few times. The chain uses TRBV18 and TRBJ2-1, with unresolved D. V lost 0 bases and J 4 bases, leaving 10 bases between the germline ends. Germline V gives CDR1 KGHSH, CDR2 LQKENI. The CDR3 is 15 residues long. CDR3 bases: TGTGCCAGCTCACCACCGGGCGGTACTTACAATGAGCAGTTCTTC. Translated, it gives CASSPPGGTYNEQFF.

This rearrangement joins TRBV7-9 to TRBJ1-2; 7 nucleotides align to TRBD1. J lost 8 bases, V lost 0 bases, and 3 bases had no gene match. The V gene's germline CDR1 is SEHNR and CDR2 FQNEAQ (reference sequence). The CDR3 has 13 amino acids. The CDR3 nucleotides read TGTGCCAGCAGCTTAGCGGAGGGGGCCGGCTACACCTTC. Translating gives CASSLAEGAGYTF.

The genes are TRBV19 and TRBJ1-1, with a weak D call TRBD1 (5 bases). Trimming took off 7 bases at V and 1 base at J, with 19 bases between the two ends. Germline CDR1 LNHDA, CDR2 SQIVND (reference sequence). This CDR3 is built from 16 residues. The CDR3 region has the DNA TGTGCCAGTAAAGGAGGGACTAGGTTTACGAACACTGAAGCTTTCTTT. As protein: CASKGGTRFTNTEAFF.

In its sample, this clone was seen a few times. CDR3 sequence reads: CASIPSGKNTEAFF. The CDR3 nucleotides read TGTGCCAGCATCCCTTCCGGGAAGAACACTGAAGCTTTCTTT. The chain couples TRBV28 to TRBJ1-1; no reliable D call. CDR3 length: 14 residues. The V end lost 7 bases, the J end lost 1 base, and 13 bases lay between the germline ends. Germline loops: CDR1 MDHEN, CDR2 SYDVKM.

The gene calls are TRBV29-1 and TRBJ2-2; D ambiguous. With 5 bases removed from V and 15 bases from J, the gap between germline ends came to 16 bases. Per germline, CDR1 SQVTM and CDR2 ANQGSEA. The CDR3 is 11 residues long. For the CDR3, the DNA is TGCAGCGTTAGTAACCACCTCTATATGTTTTTT. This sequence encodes CSVSNHLYMFF.

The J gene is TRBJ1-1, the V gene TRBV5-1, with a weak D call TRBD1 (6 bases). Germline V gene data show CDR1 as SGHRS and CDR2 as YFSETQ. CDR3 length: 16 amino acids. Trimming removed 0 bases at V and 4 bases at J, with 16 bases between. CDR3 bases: TGCGCCAGCAGCTTGGCCGTAATGGGACACGGCACTGAAGCTTTCTTT. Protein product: CASSLAVMGHGTEAFF.

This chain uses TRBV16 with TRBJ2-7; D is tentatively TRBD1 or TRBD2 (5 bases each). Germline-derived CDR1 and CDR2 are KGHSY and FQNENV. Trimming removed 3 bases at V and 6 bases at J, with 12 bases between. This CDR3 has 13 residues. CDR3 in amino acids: CASSQAQAGEQYF. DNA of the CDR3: TGTGCCAGCAGCCAGGCACAGGCGGGCGAGCAGTACTTC.

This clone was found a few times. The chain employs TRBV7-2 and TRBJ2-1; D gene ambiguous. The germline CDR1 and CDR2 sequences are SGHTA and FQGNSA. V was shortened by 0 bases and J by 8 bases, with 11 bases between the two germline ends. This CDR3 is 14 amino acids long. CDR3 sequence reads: CASSLAPVGYEQFF. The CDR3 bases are TGTGCCAGCAGCTTAGCGCCGGTTGGGTATGAGCAGTTCTTC.

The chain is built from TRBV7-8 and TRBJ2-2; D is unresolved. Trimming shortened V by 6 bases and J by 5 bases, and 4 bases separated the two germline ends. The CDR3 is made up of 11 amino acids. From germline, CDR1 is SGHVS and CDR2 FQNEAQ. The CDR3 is CASRPTGELFF. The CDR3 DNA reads TGTGCCAGCAGACCGACCGGGGAGCTGTTTTTT.

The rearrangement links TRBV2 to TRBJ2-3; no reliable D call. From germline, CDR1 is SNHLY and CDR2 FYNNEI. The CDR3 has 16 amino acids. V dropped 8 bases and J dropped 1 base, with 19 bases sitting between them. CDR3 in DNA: TGTGCCAGCTCCACCGGGCGGCCGGTGGGCACAGATACGCAGTATTTT. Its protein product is CASSTGRPVGTDTQYF. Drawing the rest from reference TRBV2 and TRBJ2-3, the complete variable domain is EPEVTQTPSHQVTQMGQEVILRCVPISNHLYFYWYRQILGQKVEFLVSFYNNEISEKSEIFDDQFSVERPDGSNFTLKIRSTKLEDSAMYFCASSTGRPVGTDTQYFGPGTRLTVL.

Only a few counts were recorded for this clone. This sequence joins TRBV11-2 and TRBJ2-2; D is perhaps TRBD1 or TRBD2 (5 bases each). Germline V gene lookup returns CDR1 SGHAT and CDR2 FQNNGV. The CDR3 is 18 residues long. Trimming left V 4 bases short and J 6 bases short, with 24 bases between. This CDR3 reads CASSSTVRGPPYAGELFF. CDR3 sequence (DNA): TGTGCCAGCAGCTCCACCGTACGGGGCCCTCCGTATGCCGGGGAGCTGTTTTTT.

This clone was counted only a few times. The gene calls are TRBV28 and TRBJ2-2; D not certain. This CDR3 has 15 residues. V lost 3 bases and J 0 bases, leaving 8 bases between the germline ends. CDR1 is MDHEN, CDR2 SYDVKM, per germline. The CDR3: CASSLPATNTGELFF. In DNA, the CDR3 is TGTGCCAGCAGTTTGCCCGCAACGAACACCGGGGAGCTGTTTTTT. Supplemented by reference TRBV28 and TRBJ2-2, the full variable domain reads DVKVTQSSRYLVKRTGEKVFLECVQDMDHENMFWYRQDPGLGLRLIYFSYDVKMKEKGDIPEGYSVSREKKERFSLILESASTNQTSMYLCASSLPATNTGELFFGEGSRLTVL.

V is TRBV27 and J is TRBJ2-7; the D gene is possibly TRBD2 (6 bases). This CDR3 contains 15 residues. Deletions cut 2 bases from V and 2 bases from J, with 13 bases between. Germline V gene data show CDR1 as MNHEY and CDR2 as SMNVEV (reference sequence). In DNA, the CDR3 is TGTGCCAGCAGTTTACAGATTGGGAGGCCCTACGAGCAGTACTTC. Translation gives CASSLQIGRPYEQYF.

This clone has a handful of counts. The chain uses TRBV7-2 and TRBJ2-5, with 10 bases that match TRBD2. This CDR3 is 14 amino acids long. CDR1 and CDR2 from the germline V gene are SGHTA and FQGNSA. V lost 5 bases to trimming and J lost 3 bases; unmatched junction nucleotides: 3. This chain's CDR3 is CASSPSGRKETQYF. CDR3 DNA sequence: TGTGCCAGCAGCCCTAGCGGGAGAAAAGAGACCCAGTACTTC.

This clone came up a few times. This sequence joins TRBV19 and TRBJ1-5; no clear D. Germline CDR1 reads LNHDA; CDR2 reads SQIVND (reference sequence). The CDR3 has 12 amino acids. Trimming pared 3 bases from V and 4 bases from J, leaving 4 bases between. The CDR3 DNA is TGTGCCAGTAGTATGTGGAATCAGCCCCAGCATTTT. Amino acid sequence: CASSMWNQPQHF.

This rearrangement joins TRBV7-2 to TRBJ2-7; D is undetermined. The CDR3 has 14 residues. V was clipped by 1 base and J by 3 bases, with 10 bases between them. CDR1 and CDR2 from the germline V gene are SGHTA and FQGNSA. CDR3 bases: TGTGCCAGCAGCTTAGGAGGCCCTCTCTACGAGCAGTACTTC. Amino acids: CASSLGGPLYEQYF. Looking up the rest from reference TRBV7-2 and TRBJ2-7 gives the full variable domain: GAGVSQSPSNKVTEKGKDVELRCDPISGHTALYWYRQSLGQGLEFLIYFQGNSAPDKSGLPSDRFSAERTGGSVSTLTIQRTQQEDSAVYLCASSLGGPLYEQYFGPGTRLTVT.

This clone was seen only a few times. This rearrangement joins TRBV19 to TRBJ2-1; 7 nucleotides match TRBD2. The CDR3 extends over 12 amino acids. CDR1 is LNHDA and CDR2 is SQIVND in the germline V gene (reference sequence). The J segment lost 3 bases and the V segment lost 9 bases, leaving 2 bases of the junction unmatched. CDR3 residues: CASRDYYNEQFF. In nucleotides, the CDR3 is TGTGCCAGCCGGGACTACTACAATGAGCAGTTCTTC. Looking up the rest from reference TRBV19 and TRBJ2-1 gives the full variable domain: DGGITQSPKYLFRKEGQNVTLSCEQNLNHDAMYWYRQDPGQGLRLIYYSQIVNDFQKGDIAEGYSVSREKKESFPLTVTSAQKNPTAFYLCASRDYYNEQFFGPGTRLTVL.

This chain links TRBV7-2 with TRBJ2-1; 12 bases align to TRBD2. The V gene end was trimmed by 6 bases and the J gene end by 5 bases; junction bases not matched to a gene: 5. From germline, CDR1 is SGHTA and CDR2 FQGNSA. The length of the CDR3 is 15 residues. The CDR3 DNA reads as TGTGCCAGCAGAAGACTAGCGGGAGTGGACAATGAGCAGTTCTTC. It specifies CASRRLAGVDNEQFF.

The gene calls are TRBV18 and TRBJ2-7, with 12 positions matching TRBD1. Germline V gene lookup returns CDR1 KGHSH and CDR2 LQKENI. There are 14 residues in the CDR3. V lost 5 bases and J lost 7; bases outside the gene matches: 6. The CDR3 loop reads CASSKGQGAREQYF. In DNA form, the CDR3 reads TGTGCCAGCTCAAAGGGACAGGGGGCGCGTGAGCAGTACTTC.

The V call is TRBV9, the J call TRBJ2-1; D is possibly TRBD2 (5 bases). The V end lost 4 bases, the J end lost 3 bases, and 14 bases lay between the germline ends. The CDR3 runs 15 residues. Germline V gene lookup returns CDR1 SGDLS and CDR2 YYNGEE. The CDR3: CASSFGLDHYNEQFF. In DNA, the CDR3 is TGTGCCAGCAGCTTCGGACTGGACCACTACAATGAGCAGTTCTTC.

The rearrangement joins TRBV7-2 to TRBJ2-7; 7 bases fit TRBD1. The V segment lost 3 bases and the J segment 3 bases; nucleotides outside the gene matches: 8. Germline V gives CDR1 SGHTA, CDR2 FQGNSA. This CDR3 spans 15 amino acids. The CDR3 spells CASSLAGTDLYEQYF. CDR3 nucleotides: TGTGCCAGCAGCTTGGCCGGGACAGACCTCTACGAGCAGTACTTC.

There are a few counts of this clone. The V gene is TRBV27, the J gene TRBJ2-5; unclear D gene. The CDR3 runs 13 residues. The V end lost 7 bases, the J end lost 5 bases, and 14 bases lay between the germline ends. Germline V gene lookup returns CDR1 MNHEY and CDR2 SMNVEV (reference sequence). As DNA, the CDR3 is TGTGCCAGCAATACCCGCGGAAGTGAGACCCAGTACTTC. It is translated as CASNTRGSETQYF.